The 29 T cell receptor beta chains below were found in one sample sequenced in a study of OX40 agonist ivuxolimab in advanced cancers. Some clones are missing from TCRdb's copy, which holds only in-frame ones; the method was immunoSEQ multiplex PCR. The repertoire consists of approximately 100,000 clones, with less than 95% occurring once and the leading ten covering roughly 1.6%. Sample: CD4+ or CD8+ T cells sorted from blood, taken in a trial of the OX40 agonist ivuxolimab. These receptors originate from an adult with an advanced solid tumor such as melanoma, head and neck, liver or kidney cancer.

The V gene is TRBV30, the J gene TRBJ2-7, with 10 bases that match TRBD1. V was pared by 4 bases and J by 4 bases, with 7 bases of the junction left unmatched. This CDR3 comprises 14 residues. Germline V CDR1 and CDR2: GTSNPN, SVGIG (reference sequence). The CDR3 spells CAWNPGQGKYEQYF. For the CDR3, the DNA is TGTGCCTGGAATCCGGGACAGGGGAAGTACGAGCAGTACTTC.

This chain links TRBV6-4 with TRBJ2-3; 16 bases line up with TRBD2. There are 20 residues in the CDR3. Germline-derived CDR1 and CDR2 are MRHNA and SNTAGT. Trimming at V came to 2 bases and at J to 5 bases, leaving 13 bases not matched to a gene. The CDR3: CASSDGGLAGGPTTGDTQYF. CDR3 in DNA: TGTGCCAGCAGTGACGGGGGACTAGCGGGAGGGCCCACCACAGGAGATACGCAGTATTTT.

This chain uses TRBV7-9 with TRBJ2-1, with TRBD2 matching over 7 bases. This CDR3 has 15 amino acids. Germline values: CDR1 SEHNR, CDR2 FQNEAQ (reference sequence). The V segment lost 0 bases and the J segment 5 bases; nucleotides outside the gene matches: 4. CDR3 bases: TGTGCCAGCAGCTTAGCGGGAGGGCAGGACAATGAGCAGTTCTTC. Encoded protein: CASSLAGGQDNEQFF.

Comment on this clone: The junction shows a germline mismatch at one end, possibly a read error. The chain is built from TRBV11-3 and TRBJ2-7; D tentatively fits TRBD1 or TRBD2 (5 bases each). There are 15 residues in the CDR3. From germline, CDR1 is SGHNT and CDR2 YENEEA. The CDR3 nucleotides read TGTGCCAGCAGCTTAGATCCTCGGACCCGGGACCCCATGGACTTC. Translated: CASSLDPRTRDPMDF.

This clone was recorded once. At the DNA level, this CDR3 is encoded by other sequences in the same sample as well. The chain links TRBV18 to TRBJ2-3; D gene unclear. The CDR3 length is 13 residues. Germline CDR1 reads KGHSH; CDR2 reads LQKENI. The ends were cut back, 3 bases at V and 0 bases at J, with 4 bases in the middle. CDR3 residues: CASSPLSTDTQYF. CDR3 bases: TGTGCCAGCTCACCGCTAAGCACAGATACGCAGTATTTT.

This chain joins TRBV18 and TRBJ1-1; D possibly corresponds to TRBD1 (5 bases). Germline CDR1 reads KGHSH; CDR2 reads LQKENI. V shed 4 bases and J shed 1 base, with 22 bases lying between them. The length of the CDR3 is 18 residues. CDR3 residues: CASSQNIRQTAANTEAFF. The CDR3 nucleotides read TGTGCCAGCTCACAGAATATAAGACAGACAGCCGCGAACACTGAAGCTTTCTTT.

This clone was counted a single time. The chain recombines TRBV11-1 with TRBJ2-3, with TRBD2 matching 11 bases. The CDR3 is 16 residues long. Germline loops: CDR1 SGHAT, CDR2 FQDESV (reference sequence). The V segment lost 5 bases and the J segment 6 bases; nucleotides outside the gene matches: 10. The CDR3 DNA is TGTGCCAGCAGCCGCCCGACTAGCGGGATACAGGATACGCAGTATTTT. Encoded protein: CASSRPTSGIQDTQYF.

This clone has a single count. The V gene is TRBV7-2, the J gene TRBJ1-1; D is perhaps TRBD1 (5 bases). The length of the CDR3 is 14 residues. CDR1 and CDR2 (germline): SGHTA, FQGNSA. V lost 1 base, J lost 6 bases, and 12 bases lay in between. The CDR3 DNA reads as TGTGCCAGCAGCTTAGTGGAGGGGAGCTCTGAAGCTTTCTTT. It yields the protein CASSLVEGSSEAFF. The complete variable domain, with remaining parts taken from reference TRBV7-2 and TRBJ1-1, reads GAGVSQSPSNKVTEKGKDVELRCDPISGHTALYWYRQSLGQGLEFLIYFQGNSAPDKSGLPSDRFSAERTGGSVSTLTIQRTQQEDSAVYLCASSLVEGSSEAFFGQGTRLTVV.

The chain employs TRBV9 and TRBJ1-2; 8 bases match TRBD1. J gave up 2 bases and V 4 bases, and 22 bases lay outside the gene matches. The CDR3 has 20 residues. CDR1 and CDR2 from the germline V gene are SGDLS and YYNGEE. CDR3 bases: TGTGCCAGCAGCCCCAGACCCCTGGACAGGGAAGTATTAACAAACTATGGCTACACCTTC. Protein sequence: CASSPRPLDREVLTNYGYTF.

The chain is built from TRBV9 and TRBJ2-3; D is possibly TRBD1 (8 bases). Germline V CDR1 and CDR2: SGDLS, YYNGEE. The length of the CDR3 is 14 residues. The germline V and J ends were trimmed by 4 bases and 6 bases, with 15 bases remaining between them. This CDR3 is CASSRQRDRDTQYF. The DNA for the CDR3 is TGTGCCAGCAGCCGCCAGCGGGACAGGGATACGCAGTATTTT.

The V gene is TRBV12-5, the J gene TRBJ2-3, with 13 bases that match TRBD2. The CDR3 covers 15 residues. With 5 bases clipped from V and 6 bases from J, the junction kept 5 bases outside the gene matches. Looked up from germline, CDR1 is LGHNT and CDR2 is FRNRAP. This chain's CDR3 is CASGPGLAGADTQYF. CDR3 DNA sequence: TGTGCTAGTGGTCCCGGACTAGCGGGAGCGGATACGCAGTATTTT.

V is TRBV16 and J is TRBJ1-3; D is unresolved. The CDR3 totals 16 residues. Germline V gene sequence: CDR1 KGHSY, CDR2 FQNENV. V lost 2 bases and J 0 bases, leaving 11 bases between the germline ends. This CDR3 is CASSQERFSSGNTIYF. The CDR3 DNA is TGTGCCAGCAGCCAAGAACGGTTTAGCTCTGGAAACACCATATATTTT.

The CDR3 DNA reads TGTGCCAGCAGTCCCCCCCCCGGCAGCACAGATACGCAGTATTTT. Encoded protein: CASSPPPGSTDTQYF. This chain joins TRBV28 and TRBJ2-3; D not resolved. CDR3 length: 15 residues. Germline-derived CDR1 and CDR2 are MDHEN and SYDVKM. Trimming took off 5 bases at V and 0 bases at J, with 12 bases between the two ends.

This rearrangement joins TRBV23-1 to TRBJ2-6, with 10 bases that match TRBD1. TRBV23-1 is classed as an ORF, of uncertain function. The CDR3 is 19 residues long. The V segment lost 4 bases and the J segment 1 base; nucleotides outside the gene matches: 10. CDR3 loop: CASSLSRQGALSGANVLTF. The DNA of the CDR3 is TGCGCCAGCAGTCTAAGCAGACAGGGGGCTTTATCTGGGGCCAACGTCCTGACTTTC.

The chain combines TRBV7-2 with TRBJ2-7; D not resolved. The ends were cut back, 5 bases at V and 3 bases at J, with 14 bases in the middle. The length of the CDR3 is 14 residues. The germline CDR1 and CDR2 sequences are SGHTA and FQGNSA. The CDR3 here is CASSPQAAFYEQYF. DNA for the CDR3: TGTGCCAGCAGCCCCCAAGCCGCCTTCTACGAGCAGTACTTC. The whole variable domain, remainder taken from reference TRBV7-2 and TRBJ2-7, is GAGVSQSPSNKVTEKGKDVELRCDPISGHTALYWYRQSLGQGLEFLIYFQGNSAPDKSGLPSDRFSAERTGGSVSTLTIQRTQQEDSAVYLCASSPQAAFYEQYFGPGTRLTVT.

Concerning this clone: Its ends do not fully match the called genes, so a read error is possible. This chain links TRBV19 with TRBJ1-1; no definite D call. Germline-derived CDR1 and CDR2 are LNHDA and SQIVND (reference sequence). The CDR3 runs 11 residues. The CDR3, as DNA: TGTGCCAGTAGTCCGACACGGGATTGGCTCTTT. Its translation is CASSPTRDWLF. Looking up the rest from reference TRBV19 and TRBJ1-1 gives the full variable domain: DGGITQSPKYLFRKEGQNVTLSCEQNLNHDAMYWYRQDPGQGLRLIYYSQIVNDFQKGDIAEGYSVSREKKESFPLTVTSAQKNPTAFYLCASSPTRDWLFGQGTRLTVV.

The rearrangement links TRBV5-1 to TRBJ2-1; the D is unclear. The V and J ends lost 0 bases and 6 bases respectively, with 22 bases between them. The CDR3 sequence is 18 residues long. From germline, CDR1 is SGHRS and CDR2 YFSETQ. The CDR3 nucleotides are TGCGCCAGCAGCTTGGGCTATGCCATGCGCCGAACGGGCAATGAGCAGTTCTTC. Amino acids: CASSLGYAMRRTGNEQFF.

This clone has a handful of counts. V usage is TRBV5-4 and J usage is TRBJ2-7; 9 positions agree with TRBD1. This CDR3 has 14 amino acids. V was pared by 4 bases and J by 4 bases, with 6 bases of the junction left unmatched. The V gene's germline CDR1 is SGHNT and CDR2 YYREEE (reference sequence). The CDR3 here is CASSPLGTGYEQYF. The DNA of the CDR3 is TGTGCCAGCAGCCCCCTTGGGACAGGGTACGAGCAGTACTTC. Looking up the rest from reference TRBV5-4 and TRBJ2-7 gives the full variable domain: ETGVTQSPTHLIKTRGQQVTLRCSSQSGHNTVSWYQQALGQGPQFIFQYYREEENGRGNFPPRFSGLQFPNYSSELNVNALELDDSALYLCASSPLGTGYEQYFGPGTRLTVT.

The table lists this clone with a count of one. CDR3 coding DNA: TGTGCCAGCAGCTTAATAGCGGGAGGTACCTACAATGAGCAGTTCTTC. Translating it yields CASSLIAGGTYNEQFF. The V and J genes are TRBV7-9 and TRBJ2-1; the match to TRBD2 covers 10 bases. Unmatched junction bases numbered 3, after V lost 2 bases and J lost 2 bases. Looked up from germline, CDR1 is SEHNR and CDR2 is FQNEAQ (reference sequence). The CDR3 sequence is 16 residues long.

The chain couples TRBV5-4 to TRBJ2-6; 10 nucleotides align to TRBD2. The germline V gene has CDR1 SGHNT and CDR2 YYREEE (reference sequence). The CDR3 runs 18 residues. V lost 3 bases and J lost 0; bases outside the gene matches: 6. The DNA for the CDR3 is TGTGCCAGCAGCTCGCCGGGACTAGCGCCCTCTGGGGCCAACGTCCTGACTTTC. It encodes CASSSPGLAPSGANVLTF.

V gene TRBV2 combines with J gene TRBJ1-4, with TRBD1 identical over 11 bases. Germline trimming cut 6 bases from V and 7 bases from J; bases unmatched to any gene: 7. Germline assignment: CDR1 SNHLY and CDR2 FYNNEI. This CDR3 has 15 residues. The CDR3 protein is CASSLQGTGGEKLFF. The CDR3 DNA reads TGTGCCAGCAGCCTCCAAGGGACAGGGGGTGAAAAACTGTTTTTT.

The genes are TRBV7-2 and TRBJ2-3; TRBD2 agrees at 11 bases. Per the germline V gene, CDR1 is SGHTA and CDR2 is FQGNSA. The V and J ends lost 6 bases and 2 bases, in that order; junction bases with no gene match: 4. There are 15 residues in the CDR3. The CDR3 reads CASSLAGGNTDTQYF. In DNA, the CDR3 is TGTGCCAGCAGTCTAGCGGGAGGCAACACAGATACGCAGTATTTT.

The V call is TRBV7-9, the J call TRBJ1-1; D possibly corresponds to TRBD1 (5 bases). The germline V gene encodes CDR1 SEHNR and CDR2 FQNEAQ (reference sequence). The length of the CDR3 is 13 residues. V was trimmed by 7 bases and J by 5 bases, leaving 14 bases between them. The CDR3 DNA is TGTGCCAGCAACCTCTTGGGGCCTACTGAAGCTTTCTTT. This sequence encodes CASNLLGPTEAFF.

The table lists this clone with a count of one. The chain combines TRBV13 with TRBJ1-3; D unresolved. The CDR3 has 14 amino acids. CDR1 PRHDT and CDR2 FYEKMQ come from the germline V gene (reference sequence). With 4 bases removed from V and 4 bases from J, the gap between germline ends came to 11 bases. The CDR3 here is CASSSSLQGNTIYF. In DNA, the CDR3 is TGTGCCAGCAGCTCCTCGTTACAAGGAAACACCATATATTTT.

This sequence joins TRBV6-5 and TRBJ1-2; 8 positions match TRBD1. Trimming took 6 bases from V and 3 from J; bases not matched to a gene: 3. The CDR3 extends over 13 amino acids. Germline assignment: CDR1 MNHEY and CDR2 SVGAGI. In DNA form, the CDR3 reads TGTGCCAGCAGAAAGGACAGGGACTATGGCTACACCTTC. Protein product: CASRKDRDYGYTF.

This clone appeared a single time. V and J are TRBV2 and TRBJ2-3; 14 nucleotides match TRBD2. The J segment lost 10 bases and the V segment lost 6 bases, leaving 3 bases of the junction unmatched. The CDR3 consists of 13 residues. Germline V gene data show CDR1 as SNHLY and CDR2 as FYNNEI. The CDR3, as DNA: TGTGCCAGCAGGGGGACTAGCGGGAGTCCGCAGTATTTT. Protein product: CASRGTSGSPQYF.

The chain joins TRBV19 to TRBJ2-2, with D perhaps matching TRBD1 (6 bases). The germline gives CDR1 LNHDA, CDR2 SQIVND (reference sequence). The CDR3 spans 15 residues. V lost 3 bases and J 0 bases, leaving 8 bases between the germline ends. For the CDR3, the DNA is TGTGCCAGTAGTATCTCAGGGGCGAACACCGGGGAGCTGTTTTTT. This sequence encodes CASSISGANTGELFF.

This chain uses TRBV5-5 with TRBJ2-7; 10 bases align to TRBD2. The germline CDR1 and CDR2 sequences are SGHKS and YYEKEE (reference sequence). The trim removed 0 bases at V and 6 bases at J, leaving 6 bases unmatched. The CDR3 has 15 amino acids. The CDR3 here is CASSLELAGPIEQYF. The CDR3 DNA is TGTGCCAGCAGCTTGGAACTAGCGGGACCGATCGAGCAGTACTTC.

The chain uses TRBV7-9 and TRBJ2-3, with D unresolved. V was trimmed by 8 bases and J by 1 base, leaving 16 bases between them. The CDR3 runs 15 residues. Germline assignment: CDR1 SEHNR and CDR2 FQNEAQ (reference sequence). The CDR3 DNA follows: TGTGCCAGCGTCATTGACGGAGCCCGCACAGATACGCAGTATTTT. Amino acid sequence: CASVIDGARTDTQYF.